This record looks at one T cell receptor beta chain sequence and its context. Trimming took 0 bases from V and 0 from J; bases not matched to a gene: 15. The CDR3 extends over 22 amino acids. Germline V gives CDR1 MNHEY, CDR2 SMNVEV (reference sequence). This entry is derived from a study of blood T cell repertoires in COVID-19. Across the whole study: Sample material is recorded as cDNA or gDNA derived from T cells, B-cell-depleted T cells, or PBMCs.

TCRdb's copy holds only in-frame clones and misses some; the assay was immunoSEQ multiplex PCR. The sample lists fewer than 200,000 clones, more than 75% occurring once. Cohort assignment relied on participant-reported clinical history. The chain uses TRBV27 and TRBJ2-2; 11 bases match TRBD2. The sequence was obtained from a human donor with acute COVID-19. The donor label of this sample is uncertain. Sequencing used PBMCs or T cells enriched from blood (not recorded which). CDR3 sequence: CASSLSRVLAGGPGPNTGELFF. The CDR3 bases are TGTGCCAGCAGTTTATCTAGGGTTCTAGCGGGGGGCCCAGGGCCGAACACCGGGGAGCTGTTTTTT.